This is a list of T cell receptor beta chains from one sample in a study of radiation and T cells in renal cell carcinoma. The repertoire was sequenced with immunoSEQ multiplex PCR; TCRdb's copy has only in-frame clones and lacks some. The sample holds 90,000 to 100,000 clones, around nine tenths seen once. The sequencing used blood, collected from a patient whose treatment included radiotherapy and nephrectomy. The receptors were gathered from a man aged 50-60 years with renal cell carcinoma. Both conserved end residues are part of each CDR3. Fields, in order: CDR3 length, V gene, J gene, clone size, D gene, CDR3 DNA, CDR3 protein. D genes are given only for firm matches. Expanded clones get a size class; other rows say once, few or many, or leave the size out.

CDR3 length: 14
V gene: TRBV6-5
J gene: TRBJ1-3
clone size: .
D gene: .
CDR3 DNA: TGTGCCAGCAGTTATGCAGGGGACGGAAACACCATATATTTT
CDR3 protein: CASSYAGDGNTIYF

CDR3 length: 13
V gene: TRBV11-2
J gene: TRBJ2-3
clone size: .
D gene: .
CDR3 DNA: TGTGCCAGCAGCCCAGGGCAGGCAGATACGCAGTATTTT
CDR3 protein: CASSPGQADTQYF

CDR3 length: 16
V gene: TRBV5-4
J gene: TRBJ2-1
clone size: .
D gene: TRBD2
CDR3 DNA: TGTGCCAGCAGCCCCTCCGGGACTAGCGGGAGTAATGAGCAGTTCTTC
CDR3 protein: CASSPSGTSGSNEQFF

CDR3 length: 13
V gene: TRBV18
J gene: TRBJ2-7
clone size: .
D gene: .
CDR3 DNA: TGTGCCAGCTCACCGGGACATCCCTACGAGCAGTACTTC
CDR3 protein: CASSPGHPYEQYF

CDR3 length: 16
V gene: TRBV4-3
J gene: TRBJ1-1
clone size: few
D gene: .
CDR3 DNA: TGCGCCAGCAGCCGAGGGGACCGGGAATATAACACTGAAGCTTTCTTT
CDR3 protein: CASSRGDREYNTEAFF

CDR3 length: 16
V gene: TRBV5-1
J gene: TRBJ2-2
clone size: .
D gene: .
CDR3 DNA: TGCGCCAGCAGCCTACCTCGGGGACGGGTCACCGGGGAGCTGTTTTTT
CDR3 protein: CASSLPRGRVTGELFF

CDR3 length: 13
V gene: TRBV7-9
J gene: TRBJ2-1
clone size: .
D gene: TRBD2
CDR3 DNA: TGTGCCAGCAGCTTAGTTGGTAGCGGGTTACAGTTCTTC
CDR3 protein: CASSLVGSGLQFF

CDR3 length: 14
V gene: TRBV11-3
J gene: TRBJ1-1
clone size: .
D gene: .
CDR3 DNA: TGTGCCAGCAGCTTAGGGGGCGGCGGCGCTGAAGCTTTCTTT
CDR3 protein: CASSLGGGGAEAFF

CDR3 length: 17
V gene: TRBV7-8
J gene: TRBJ2-1
clone size: .
D gene: .
CDR3 DNA: TGTGCCAGCAGCTCGATTGGGGGGGGCAAATCCTACAATGAGCAGTTCTTC
CDR3 protein: CASSSIGGGKSYNEQFF

CDR3 length: 15
V gene: TRBV9
J gene: TRBJ1-2
clone size: .
D gene: .
CDR3 DNA: TGTGCCAGCAGCGTAGGTCAGGGCGCTAACTATGGCTACACCTTC
CDR3 protein: CASSVGQGANYGYTF

CDR3 length: 12
V gene: TRBV7-2
J gene: TRBJ1-5
clone size: .
D gene: .
CDR3 DNA: TGTGCCAGCAGCTGGGGACAACAGCCCCAGCATTTT
CDR3 protein: CASSWGQQPQHF

CDR3 length: 13
V gene: TRBV10-1
J gene: TRBJ2-5
clone size: .
D gene: .
CDR3 DNA: TGCGCCGTCTCTAGCCAGGGTACCGAGACCCAGTACTTC
CDR3 protein: CAVSSQGTETQYF

CDR3 length: 14
V gene: TRBV5-1
J gene: TRBJ1-1
clone size: .
D gene: TRBD1
CDR3 DNA: TGCGCCAGCAGCCCCCAGGGGGCTTACACTGAAGCTTTCTTT
CDR3 protein: CASSPQGAYTEAFF

CDR3 length: 14
V gene: TRBV2
J gene: TRBJ2-2
clone size: .
D gene: TRBD1
CDR3 DNA: TGTGCCAGCAGTGACAGGGGGCAGGGCGGGGAGCTGTTTTTT
CDR3 protein: CASSDRGQGGELFF

CDR3 length: 14
V gene: TRBV19
J gene: TRBJ2-5
clone size: .
D gene: .
CDR3 DNA: TGTGCCAGTAGTTATAGGGCCCAGCAAGAGACCCAGTACTTC
CDR3 protein: CASSYRAQQETQYF

CDR3 length: 14
V gene: TRBV2
J gene: TRBJ2-1
clone size: few
D gene: .
CDR3 DNA: TGTGCCAGCAGTGAAGCTGATCAGGGCAATGAGCAGTTCTTC
CDR3 protein: CASSEADQGNEQFF

CDR3 length: 12
V gene: TRBV30
J gene: TRBJ2-3
clone size: .
D gene: .
CDR3 DNA: TGTGCCTGGAGTGACGCCACAGATACGCAGTATTTT
CDR3 protein: CAWSDATDTQYF

CDR3 length: 15
V gene: TRBV19
J gene: TRBJ1-3
clone size: .
D gene: .
CDR3 DNA: TGTGCCAGTAGGCAGGGGAACCTCTCTGGAAACACCATATATTTT
CDR3 protein: CASRQGNLSGNTIYF

CDR3 length: 12
V gene: TRBV28
J gene: TRBJ2-5
clone size: .
D gene: .
CDR3 DNA: TGTGCCAGCAGTTTTTACCAAGAGACCCAGTACTTC
CDR3 protein: CASSFYQETQYF

CDR3 length: 14
V gene: TRBV19
J gene: TRBJ1-1
clone size: many
D gene: TRBD1
CDR3 DNA: TGTGCCAGTACTACAGGGGGCGCGTACACTGAAGCTTTCTTT
CDR3 protein: CASTTGGAYTEAFF

CDR3 length: 14
V gene: TRBV27
J gene: TRBJ1-3
clone size: .
D gene: .
CDR3 DNA: TGTGCCAGCAGTAAGCTCTCCTCTGGAAACACCATATATTTT
CDR3 protein: CASSKLSSGNTIYF

CDR3 length: 14
V gene: TRBV9
J gene: TRBJ2-3
clone size: .
D gene: .
CDR3 DNA: TGTGCCAGCAGCGTAGAGGCTCGCCGGGATACGCAGTATTTT
CDR3 protein: CASSVEARRDTQYF

CDR3 length: 14
V gene: TRBV27
J gene: TRBJ1-2
clone size: .
D gene: .
CDR3 DNA: TGTGCCAGCAGCCCGAGGTGGGGGAAGTATGGCTACACCTTC
CDR3 protein: CASSPRWGKYGYTF

CDR3 length: 13
V gene: TRBV18
J gene: TRBJ2-7
clone size: .
D gene: .
CDR3 DNA: TGTGCCAGCTCACAGCGGCTATCGGACGAGCAGTACTTC
CDR3 protein: CASSQRLSDEQYF

CDR3 length: 14
V gene: TRBV19
J gene: TRBJ2-2
clone size: few
D gene: TRBD1
CDR3 DNA: TGTGCCAGTAGTACAGGGGGCAGGACCGGGGAGCTGTTTTTT
CDR3 protein: CASSTGGRTGELFF

CDR3 length: 14
V gene: TRBV2
J gene: TRBJ1-5
clone size: .
D gene: .
CDR3 DNA: TGTGCCAGCCGGGAGACGGGGGACAATCAGCCCCAGCATTTT
CDR3 protein: CASRETGDNQPQHF

CDR3 length: 15
V gene: TRBV7-2
J gene: TRBJ1-5
clone size: .
D gene: .
CDR3 DNA: TGTGCCAGCAGCTTAGGTCTCAGACAGGAACAGCCCCAGCATTTT
CDR3 protein: CASSLGLRQEQPQHF

CDR3 length: 16
V gene: TRBV6-6
J gene: TRBJ2-2
clone size: .
D gene: TRBD2
CDR3 DNA: TGTGCCAGCAGCTCCCCGGGGGGGAGGAACACCGGGGAGCTGTTTTTT
CDR3 protein: CASSSPGGRNTGELFF

CDR3 length: 14
V gene: TRBV7-2
J gene: TRBJ2-7
clone size: once
D gene: TRBD2
CDR3 DNA: TGTGCCAGCAGCTTAGAGGGAGGGCCCTACGAGCAGTACTTC
CDR3 protein: CASSLEGGPYEQYF

CDR3 length: 16
V gene: TRBV4-1
J gene: TRBJ2-2
clone size: .
D gene: .
CDR3 DNA: TGCGCCAGCAGCCAAGGACAAACAACGAACACCGGGGAGCTGTTTTTT
CDR3 protein: CASSQGQTTNTGELFF

CDR3 length: 12
V gene: TRBV29-1
J gene: TRBJ2-7
clone size: .
D gene: TRBD1
CDR3 DNA: TGCAGCGTGGGACAGCCTCAATACGAGCAGTACTTC
CDR3 protein: CSVGQPQYEQYF

CDR3 length: 15
V gene: TRBV19
J gene: TRBJ1-2
clone size: few
D gene: TRBD1
CDR3 DNA: TGTGCCAGTAGCGCAAGAACAGGGGGCATGGATGGCTACACCTTC
CDR3 protein: CASSARTGGMDGYTF

CDR3 length: 12
V gene: TRBV11-2
J gene: TRBJ2-7
clone size: few
D gene: .
CDR3 DNA: TGTGCCAGCAGCCAAAGAACACACGAGCAGTACTTC
CDR3 protein: CASSQRTHEQYF

CDR3 length: 16
V gene: TRBV7-8
J gene: TRBJ1-2
clone size: .
D gene: TRBD1
CDR3 DNA: TGTGCCAGCAGCTCCGGAGGGGGGACAGGCAACTATGGCTACACCTTC
CDR3 protein: CASSSGGGTGNYGYTF

CDR3 length: 14
V gene: TRBV6-1
J gene: TRBJ2-7
clone size: .
D gene: .
CDR3 DNA: TGTGCCAGCAGTCTTGGAGGACACTCCTACGAGCAGTACTTC
CDR3 protein: CASSLGGHSYEQYF